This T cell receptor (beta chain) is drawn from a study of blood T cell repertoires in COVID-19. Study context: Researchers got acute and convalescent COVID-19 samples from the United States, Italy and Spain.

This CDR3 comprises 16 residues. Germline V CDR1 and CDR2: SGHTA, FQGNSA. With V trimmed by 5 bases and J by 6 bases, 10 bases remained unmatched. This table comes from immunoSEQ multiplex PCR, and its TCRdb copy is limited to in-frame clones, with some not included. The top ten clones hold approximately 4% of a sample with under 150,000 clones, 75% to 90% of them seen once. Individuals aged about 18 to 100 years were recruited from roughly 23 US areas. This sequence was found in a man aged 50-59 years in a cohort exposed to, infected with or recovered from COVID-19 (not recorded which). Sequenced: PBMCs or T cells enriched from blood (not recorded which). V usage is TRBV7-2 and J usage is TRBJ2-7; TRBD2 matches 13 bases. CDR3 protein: CASSLAMGLAGSEQYF. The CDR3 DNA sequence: TGTGCCAGCAGCCTGGCTATGGGACTAGCGGGGAGCGAGCAGTACTTC.